Presented here are 20 T cell receptor beta chains from one specimen sequenced in a study of CD4 and CD8 cells across lung adenocarcinoma regions. TCRdb reprocessed the PCR reads via MiXCR and lists one record per CDR3 protein. The sample holds 6,500 to 8,500 distinct CDR3 sequences, roughly 54% seen once. Sequencing used CD4+ T cells from the center of a lung tumor. These receptors came from a female donor with lung adenocarcinoma. The CD4 and CD8 labels of this study may be unreliable.

As regards this clonotype: Germline is not matched at one junction end, which may reflect a read error. The chain links TRBV6-1 to TRBJ2-4; 9 nucleotides agree with TRBD2. The CDR3 length is 19 residues. The germline gives CDR1 MNHNS, CDR2 SASEGT. The CDR3 reads CASSEARFAGGMVKYMQYF. The CDR3 bases are TGTGCCAGCAGTGAAGCTCGATTCGCGGGAGGGATGGTAAAATACATGCAGTACTTC.

The chain uses TRBV6-2 or TRBV6-3 and TRBJ1-1; D gene ambiguous. Trimming left V 3 bases short and J 1 base short, with 9 bases between. Germline V gene lookup returns CDR1 MNHEY and CDR2 SVGEGT. This CDR3 has 14 residues. The CDR3, as DNA: TGTGCCAGCAGTTATAACGGAGGGAACACTGAAGCTTTCTTT. This translates into CASSYNGGNTEAFF.

As regards this clonotype: At one end, the junction sequence differs from germline, possibly due to a read error. In DNA form, the CDR3 reads TGTGCCAGCAGTTTAAGTCGGGGGGCTGGGGCCTACGTCCTGACTTTC. As protein: CASSLSRGAGAYVLTF. The J gene is TRBJ2-6, the V gene TRBV27; possibly TRBD2 for D (7 bases). Germline assignment: CDR1 MNHEY and CDR2 SMNVEV (reference sequence). The CDR3 is 16 amino acids.

This chain joins TRBV5-4 and TRBJ2-1, with 8 bases fitting TRBD2. In germline, CDR1 is SGHNT, CDR2 YYREEE (reference sequence). The CDR3 is 14 amino acids. V shed 4 bases, J shed 5 bases, and the junction held 5 bases outside the gene matches. The CDR3 region is CASSPGTSNNEQFF. Written as DNA, the CDR3 is TGTGCCAGCAGCCCAGGGACTAGTAACAATGAGCAGTTCTTC.

This chain links TRBV6-1 with TRBJ1-5; tentative D call: TRBD1 (6 bases). Germline CDR1 reads MNHNS; CDR2 reads SASEGT. Trimming cost V 2 bases and J 0 bases, with 14 bases left between them. The CDR3 contains 17 residues. CDR3 sequence (DNA): TGTGCCAGCAGTGAAAGGGGGAGTAGATATAGCAATCAGCCCCAGCATTTT. This gives the protein CASSERGSRYSNQPQHF.

The rearrangement uses TRBV6-5 and TRBJ2-5; D might be TRBD1 or TRBD2, each matching 5 bases. The DNA matches TRBJ2-7 better at its end, which makes the J call doubtful. CDR1 and CDR2 (germline): MNHEY, SVGAGI. The CDR3 has 14 amino acids. CDR3 amino acids: CASSYYGRESEQYF. The CDR3 DNA reads as TGTGCCAGCAGTTACTACGGCAGGGAGAGCGAGCAGTACTTC.

The chain links TRBV7-2 to TRBJ1-4, with a weak D call TRBD1 (6 bases). CDR1 and CDR2 (germline): SGHTA, FQGNSA. Trimming removed 5 bases from V and 5 bases from J, with 15 bases in between. The CDR3 totals 15 residues. The CDR3 reads CASSNAGTPNEKLFF. The DNA for the CDR3 is TGTGCCAGCAGCAATGCCGGGACACCGAATGAAAAACTGTTTTTT.

This chain joins TRBV7-2 and TRBJ2-1; D is possibly TRBD1 (6 bases). The J call is doubtful: the DNA matches TRBJ2-7 better. Germline lookup yields CDR1 SGHTA and CDR2 FQGNSA. The CDR3 runs to 12 residues. The CDR3 DNA reads TGTGCCAGCAGCTCGTACTTAGGGGGGCAGTACTTC. Its translation: CASSSYLGGQYF.

The chain employs TRBV27 and TRBJ2-1; D might be TRBD1 or TRBD2, each matching 5 bases. CDR1 is MNHEY, CDR2 SMNVEV, per germline (reference sequence). The CDR3 runs 17 residues. The V and J ends lost 8 bases and 8 bases respectively, with 28 bases between them. The CDR3 spells CASGRDLRTASDDEQFF. The DNA for the CDR3 is TGTGCCAGCGGCAGGGACCTCCGGACCGCCAGTGACGATGAGCAGTTCTTC.

This clonotype was seen a few times. One end of the junction fails to match germline, which may point to a read error. This chain uses TRBV27 with TRBJ2-3; weak D call: TRBD2 (5 bases). CDR3 length: 16 amino acids. Per germline, CDR1 MNHEY and CDR2 SMNVEV (reference sequence). CDR3 bases: TGTGCCAGCAGTTCCCGAGTAGCGCGAGGCCAAGATACCCAGTATTTT. Amino acid sequence: CASSSRVARGQDTQYF.

This clonotype was observed a single time. The chain couples TRBV4-2 to TRBJ2-3, with D maybe TRBD2 (6 bases). The CDR3 has 15 residues. Trimming removed 4 bases at V and 12 bases at J, with 23 bases between. Looked up from germline, CDR1 is LGHNA and CDR2 is YNFKEQ. The chain's CDR3 is CASSPGRGAPDIQYF. Here the CDR3 DNA reads TGTGCCAGCAGCCCGGGGCGGGGAGCCCCAGATATTCAGTATTTT.

Concerning this clonotype itself: The junction and the germline gene differ at one end; a read error may be behind it. The chain links TRBV6-5 to TRBJ2-3, with D possibly being TRBD1 or TRBD2 (6 bases each). This CDR3 has 20 residues. CDR1 and CDR2 (germline): MNHEY, SVGAGI. CDR3 nucleotides: TGTGCCAGCAGTTACGGGGGGCTGGGGGCCGGGCTGCGTGGCCAAGATACCCAGTATTTC. It yields the protein CASSYGGLGAGLRGQDTQYF.

Notes on this clonotype: The junction differs from germline at one of its ends, possibly a read error. The chain combines TRBV28 with TRBJ2-4, with 9 nucleotides matching TRBD2. The CDR3 consists of 20 residues. CDR1 is MDHEN and CDR2 is SYDVKM in the germline V gene. The CDR3, as DNA: TGTGCCAGCAGTGCCCGGCGGCTAGCGGGAATGGTTTTAGCCAAAAACATTCAGTCCTTC. This encodes CASSARRLAGMVLAKNIQSF.

In this sample, this clonotype turned up a few times. The gene calls are TRBV5-1 and TRBJ1-4; D remains ambiguous. Germline values: CDR1 SGHRS, CDR2 YFSETQ. Trimming removed 0 bases at V and 4 bases at J, with 10 bases between. The CDR3 has 15 residues. CDR3 sequence (DNA): TGCGCCAGCAGCTTGGCCGAACGGATTAATGAAAAACTGTTTTTT. Its protein product is CASSLAERINEKLFF. The variable domain in full, with the rest retrieved from reference TRBV5-1 and TRBJ1-4, is KAGVTQTPRYLIKTRGQQVTLSCSPISGHRSVSWYQQTPGQGLQFLFEYFSETQRNKGNFPGRFSGRQFSNSRSEMNVSTLELGDSALYLCASSLAERINEKLFFGSGTQLSVL.

V and J are TRBV6-5 and TRBJ2-3; the D gene is possibly TRBD1 (5 bases). CDR3 length: 15 amino acids. Germline V lookup: CDR1 MNHEY, CDR2 SVGAGI. Trimming took 1 base from V and 1 from J, leaving 9 bases between them. The CDR3, as DNA: TGTGCCAGCAGTTACTTCGGCAGGGGCACAGATACGCAGTATTTT. Its protein product is CASSYFGRGTDTQYF.

A word on this clonotype: One end of the junction is discordant with germline, which a read error may explain. The rearrangement joins TRBV27 to TRBJ2-3, with 12 bases that match TRBD2. CDR3 size: 16 residues. Germline V gene lookup returns CDR1 MNHEY and CDR2 SMNVEV (reference sequence). CDR3 bases: TGTGCCAGCGGGGGTCGACTAGCGGGGGACACAGAGACGCAGTACTTT. This translates into CASGGRLAGDTETQYF.

V is TRBV6-2 or TRBV6-3 and J is TRBJ2-2; tentatively, D is TRBD1 (5 bases). V was clipped by 0 bases and J by 13 bases, with 24 bases between them. The germline V gene has CDR1 MNHEY and CDR2 SVGEGT. This CDR3 has 17 residues. The CDR3 nucleotides are TGTGCCAGCAGTTACTCGCCAGGGTTGGTGAAGACCGAGGCGCTGTTTTTT. Translation: CASSYSPGLVKTEALFF.

This clonotype came up many times. The chain links TRBV7-2 to TRBJ1-2, with D uncertain. Germline CDR1 is SGHTA and CDR2 is FQGNSA. The CDR3 runs to 13 residues. V was shortened by 1 base and J by 1 base, with 4 bases between the two germline ends. The CDR3 DNA is TGTGCCAGCAGCTTAGTGGTTAACTATGGCTACACCTTC. It encodes CASSLVVNYGYTF. The variable domain in full, with the rest retrieved from reference TRBV7-2 and TRBJ1-2, is GAGVSQSPSNKVTEKGKDVELRCDPISGHTALYWYRQSLGQGLEFLIYFQGNSAPDKSGLPSDRFSAERTGGSVSTLTIQRTQQEDSAVYLCASSLVVNYGYTFGSGTRLTVV.

This clonotype is termed medium-sized. The chain couples TRBV27 to TRBJ2-1; D is ambiguous. This CDR3 spans 13 amino acids. Germline V lookup: CDR1 MNHEY, CDR2 SMNVEV (reference sequence). Trimming left V 3 bases short and J 6 bases short, with 9 bases between. The CDR3 loop reads CASSFGQINEQFF. CDR3 DNA sequence: TGTGCCAGCAGTTTTGGGCAGATCAATGAGCAGTTCTTC.

The CDR3 sequence is CASRTTSGILGTQYF. For the CDR3, the DNA is TGTGCCAGCAGAACCACTTCCGGGATTTTAGGGACCCAGTACTTC. V gene TRBV6-1 combines with J gene TRBJ2-3; maybe TRBD2 (5 bases). The J call is uncertain, as TRBJ2-5 better fits the DNA end. The CDR3 covers 15 residues. Germline values: CDR1 MNHNS, CDR2 SASEGT.